What follows are 6 T cell receptor beta chains derived from one specimen sequenced in a study of blood T cell repertoires in COVID-19. This table comes from immunoSEQ multiplex PCR, and its TCRdb copy is limited to in-frame clones, with some not included. Of about 200,000 clones detected, around 79% appear once; the ten largest clones hold 5.5% to 7%. Specimen: peripheral blood. The receptors stem from a middle-aged woman with COVID-19, enrolled during active disease.

The V and J genes are TRBV5-1 and TRBJ2-5, with 7 bases fitting TRBD2. The germline gives CDR1 SGHRS, CDR2 YFSETQ. The junction had 9 bases not matched to a gene; V was cut back by 3 bases and J by 4 bases. This CDR3 is built from 15 residues. The DNA for the CDR3 is TGCGCCAGCAGCTCCGAAGCGGGGCGGGTAGAGACCCAGTACTTC. Its translation is CASSSEAGRVETQYF.

The chain uses TRBV4-3 and TRBJ2-7, with D maybe TRBD1 (6 bases). The V end was cut by 0 bases, the J end by 4 bases, with 7 bases between. The CDR3 is made up of 13 amino acids. Germline loops: CDR1 LGHNA, CDR2 YSLEER. CDR3 DNA: TGCGCCAGCAGCCAAGAACAGGGTTACGAGCAGTACTTC. This sequence encodes CASSQEQGYEQYF.

The chain is built from TRBV6-5 and TRBJ1-4; 7 nucleotides agree with TRBD1. V shed 5 bases and J 1 base; nucleotides not matched to a gene: 1. This CDR3 is 14 amino acids long. Germline V gene sequence: CDR1 MNHEY, CDR2 SVGAGI. In DNA, the CDR3 is TGTGCCAGCAGTCAGGGGGGAACTAATGAAAAACTGTTTTTT. This sequence encodes CASSQGGTNEKLFF.

The chain combines TRBV5-1 with TRBJ2-2; tentatively, D is TRBD1 (5 bases). Germline V gives CDR1 SGHRS, CDR2 YFSETQ. The CDR3 spans 15 residues. Trimming shortened V by 2 bases and J by 2 bases, and 10 bases separated the two germline ends. CDR3 sequence (DNA): TGCGCCAGCAGCTTAGACCAGGGAAACACCGGGGAGCTGTTTTTT. It encodes CASSLDQGNTGELFF.

This chain joins TRBV18 and TRBJ1-4, with D hard to call. Germline V CDR1 and CDR2: KGHSH, LQKENI. V lost 3 bases, J lost 0 bases, and 8 bases lay in between. CDR3 size: 15 residues. The CDR3: CASSPLETTNEKLFF. CDR3 DNA sequence: TGTGCCAGCTCACCCCTAGAGACAACTAATGAAAAACTGTTTTTT. The full variable domain, completed using reference TRBV18 and TRBJ1-4, is NAGVMQNPRHLVRRRGQEARLRCSPMKGHSHVYWYRQLPEEGLKFMVYLQKENIIDESGMPKERFSAEFPKEGPSILRIQQVVRGDSAAYFCASSPLETTNEKLFFGSGTQLSVL.

This chain joins TRBV27 and TRBJ2-1, with D unclear. CDR1 and CDR2 from the germline V gene are MNHEY and SMNVEV (reference sequence). Deletions cut 4 bases from V and 8 bases from J, with 12 bases between. The CDR3 is 13 residues long. The CDR3 spells CASSSTRIDEQFF. Written as DNA, the CDR3 is TGTGCCAGCAGTTCCACACGTATCGATGAGCAGTTCTTC.